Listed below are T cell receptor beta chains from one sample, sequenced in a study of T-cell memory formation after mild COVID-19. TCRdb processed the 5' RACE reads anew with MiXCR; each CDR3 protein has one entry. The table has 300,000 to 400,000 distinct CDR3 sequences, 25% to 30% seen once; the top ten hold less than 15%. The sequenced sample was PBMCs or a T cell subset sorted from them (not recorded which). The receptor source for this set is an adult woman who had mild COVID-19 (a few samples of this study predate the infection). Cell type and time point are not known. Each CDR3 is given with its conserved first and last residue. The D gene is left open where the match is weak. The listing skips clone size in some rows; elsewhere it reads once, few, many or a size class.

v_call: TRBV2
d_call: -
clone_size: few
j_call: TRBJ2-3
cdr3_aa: CASLERKNTQYF
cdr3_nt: TGTGCCAGCCTCGAACGGAAAAATACGCAGTATTTT

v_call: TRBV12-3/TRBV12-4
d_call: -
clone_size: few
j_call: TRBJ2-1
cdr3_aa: CASSLWSQYNEQFF
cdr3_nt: TGTGCCAGCAGTTTATGGAGTCAGTACAATGAGCAGTTCTTC

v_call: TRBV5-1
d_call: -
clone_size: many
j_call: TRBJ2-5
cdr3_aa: CASSLASHETQYF
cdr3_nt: TGCGCCAGCAGCTTGGCCAGTCATGAGACCCAGTACTTC

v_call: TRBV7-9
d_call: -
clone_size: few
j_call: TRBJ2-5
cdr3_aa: CASSLLQGIETQYF
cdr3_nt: TGTGCCAGCAGCTTATTACAGGGTATCGAGACCCAGTACTTC

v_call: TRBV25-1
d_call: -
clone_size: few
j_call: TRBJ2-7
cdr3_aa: CASSEWSSEQYF
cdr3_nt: TGTGCCAGCAGTGAATGGTCGTCCGAGCAGTACTTC

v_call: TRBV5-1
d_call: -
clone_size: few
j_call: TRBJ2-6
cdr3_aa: CASSLAQLSGANVLTF
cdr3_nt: TGCGCCAGCAGCTTGGCCCAACTCTCTGGGGCCAACGTCCTGACTTTC

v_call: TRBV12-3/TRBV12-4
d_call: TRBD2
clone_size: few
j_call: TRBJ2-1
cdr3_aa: CASSLSGTSIHEQFF
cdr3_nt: TGTGCCAGCAGTCTCTCCGGGACTAGCATCCATGAGCAGTTCTTC

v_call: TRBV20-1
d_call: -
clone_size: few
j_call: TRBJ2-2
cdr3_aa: CAAGTGNTGELFF
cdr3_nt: TGCGCGGCCGGGACGGGGAACACCGGGGAGCTGTTTTTT

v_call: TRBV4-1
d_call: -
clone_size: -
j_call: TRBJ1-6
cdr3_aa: CASSLSVLSNSPLHF
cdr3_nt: TGCGCCAGCAGCCTCTCTGTGTTGAGTAATTCACCCCTCCACTTT

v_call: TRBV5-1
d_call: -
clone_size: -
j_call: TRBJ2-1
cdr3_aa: CASSFDSPNEQFF
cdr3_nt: TGCGCCAGCAGCTTTGACAGCCCCAATGAGCAGTTCTTC

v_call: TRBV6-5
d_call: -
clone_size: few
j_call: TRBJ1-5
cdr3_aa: CASRDGYNQPQHF
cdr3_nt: TGTGCCAGCAGAGACGGATACAATCAGCCCCAGCATTTT

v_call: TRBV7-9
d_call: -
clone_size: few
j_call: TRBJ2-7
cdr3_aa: CASSLGQEGDEQYF
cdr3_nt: TGTGCCAGCAGCTTAGGACAGGAGGGAGACGAGCAGTACTTC

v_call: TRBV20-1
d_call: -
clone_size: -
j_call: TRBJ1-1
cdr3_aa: CSARDPRQRAEAFF
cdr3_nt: TGCAGTGCTAGAGATCCCCGCCAAAGGGCTGAAGCTTTCTTT

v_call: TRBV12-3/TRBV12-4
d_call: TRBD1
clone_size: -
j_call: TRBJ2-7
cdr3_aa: CASRGTGVYEQYF
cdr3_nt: TGTGCCAGCAGGGGGACAGGGGTCTACGAGCAGTACTTC

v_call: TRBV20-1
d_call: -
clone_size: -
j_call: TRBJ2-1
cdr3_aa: CSARDPGFQSYNEQFF
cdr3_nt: TGCAGTGCTAGAGATCCCGGCTTCCAATCCTACAATGAGCAGTTCTTC

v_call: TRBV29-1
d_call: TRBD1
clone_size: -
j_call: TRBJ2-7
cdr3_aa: CSGGTGAYEQYF
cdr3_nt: TGCAGCGGGGGGACAGGAGCCTACGAGCAGTACTTC

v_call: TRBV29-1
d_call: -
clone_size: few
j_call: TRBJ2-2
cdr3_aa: CSVEDKNTGELFF
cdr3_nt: TGCAGCGTTGAAGATAAGAACACCGGGGAGCTGTTTTTT

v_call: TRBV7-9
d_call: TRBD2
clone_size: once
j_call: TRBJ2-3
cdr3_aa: CASSPSGGITDTQYF
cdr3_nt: TGTGCCAGCAGCCCCAGCGGGGGGATCACAGATACGCAGTATTTT

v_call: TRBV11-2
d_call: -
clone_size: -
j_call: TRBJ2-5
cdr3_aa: CASSLGLRIETQYF
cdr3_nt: TGTGCCAGCAGCTTAGGTCTTCGTATCGAGACCCAGTACTTC

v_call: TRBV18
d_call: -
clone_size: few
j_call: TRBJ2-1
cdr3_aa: CASSPPTGNEQFF
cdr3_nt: TGTGCCAGCTCACCACCTACGGGTAATGAGCAGTTCTTC

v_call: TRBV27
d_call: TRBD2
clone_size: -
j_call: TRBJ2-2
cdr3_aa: CASKTSRGTTGELFF
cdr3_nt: TGTGCCAGCAAGACTAGCCGGGGGACCACCGGGGAGCTGTTTTTT

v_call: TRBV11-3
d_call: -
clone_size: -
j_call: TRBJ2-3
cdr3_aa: CASSVGGGADTGADTQYF
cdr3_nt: TGTGCCAGCAGCGTCGGAGGGGGAGCGGATACTGGCGCAGATACGCAGTATTTT

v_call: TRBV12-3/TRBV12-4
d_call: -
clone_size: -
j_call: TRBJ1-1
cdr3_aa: CASSWRGVGPEAFF
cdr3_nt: TGTGCCAGCAGTTGGAGGGGAGTGGGACCTGAAGCTTTCTTT

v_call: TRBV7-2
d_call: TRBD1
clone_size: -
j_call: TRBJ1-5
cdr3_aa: CASSPGTGRNQPQHF
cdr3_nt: TGTGCCAGCAGCCCTGGGACAGGGCGAAATCAGCCCCAGCATTTT

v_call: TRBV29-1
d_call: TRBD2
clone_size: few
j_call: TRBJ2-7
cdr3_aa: CSVEGLAGGYYEQYF
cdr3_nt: TGCAGCGTTGAAGGGCTAGCGGGGGGCTATTACGAGCAGTACTTC

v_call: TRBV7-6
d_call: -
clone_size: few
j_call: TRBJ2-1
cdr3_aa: CASSPMEMVEQFF
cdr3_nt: TGTGCCAGCAGCCCGATGGAGATGGTTGAGCAGTTCTTC

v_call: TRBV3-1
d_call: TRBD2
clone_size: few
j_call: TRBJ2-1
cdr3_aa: CASSLPPGLAGNFTYNEQFF
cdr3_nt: TGTGCCAGCAGCCTCCCCCCGGGACTAGCGGGGAATTTCACCTACAATGAGCAGTTCTTC

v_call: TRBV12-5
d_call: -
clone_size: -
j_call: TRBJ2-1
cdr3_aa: CASGGRESYNEQFF
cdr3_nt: TGTGCTAGTGGAGGTCGGGAATCCTACAATGAGCAGTTCTTC

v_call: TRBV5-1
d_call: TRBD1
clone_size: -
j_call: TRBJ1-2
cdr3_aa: CASSLEPHRRGHYGYTF
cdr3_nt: TGCGCCAGCAGCTTGGAGCCTCACCGCAGGGGGCACTATGGCTACACCTTC

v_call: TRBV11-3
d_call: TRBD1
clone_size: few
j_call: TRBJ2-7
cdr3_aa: CASSNPGTGGGEQYF
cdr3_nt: TGTGCCAGCAGCAACCCCGGGACAGGGGGCGGAGAGCAGTACTTC

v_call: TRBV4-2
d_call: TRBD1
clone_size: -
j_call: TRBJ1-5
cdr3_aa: CASSQGTGGAEPQHF
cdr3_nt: TGTGCCAGCAGCCAAGGGACAGGGGGCGCGGAGCCCCAGCATTTT

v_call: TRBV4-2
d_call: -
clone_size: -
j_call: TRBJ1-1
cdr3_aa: CASSQDAGTEAFF
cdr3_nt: TGTGCCAGCAGCCAAGATGCGGGCACTGAAGCTTTCTTT

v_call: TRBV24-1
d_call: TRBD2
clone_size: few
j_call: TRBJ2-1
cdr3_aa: CATSPLDSGGPNEQFF
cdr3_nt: TGTGCCACCAGTCCTTTAGACAGCGGGGGTCCCAATGAGCAGTTCTTC

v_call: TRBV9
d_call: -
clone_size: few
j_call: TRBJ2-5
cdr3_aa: CASSVGGSGMETQYF
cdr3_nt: TGTGCCAGCAGCGTAGGAGGGAGTGGGATGGAGACCCAGTACTTC

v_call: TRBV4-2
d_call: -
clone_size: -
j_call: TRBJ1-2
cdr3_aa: CASSQDFGQPTNYGYTF
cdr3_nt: TGTGCCAGCAGCCAAGATTTTGGACAGCCAACTAACTATGGCTACACCTTC

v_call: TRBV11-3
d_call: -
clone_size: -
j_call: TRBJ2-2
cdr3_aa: CASSFQGRGTGELFF
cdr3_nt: TGTGCCAGCAGCTTCCAAGGGAGAGGCACCGGGGAGCTGTTTTTT

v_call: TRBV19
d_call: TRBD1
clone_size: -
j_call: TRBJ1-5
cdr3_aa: CATKPGQLVNQPQHF
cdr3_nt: TGTGCGACTAAGCCGGGACAGCTTGTCAATCAGCCCCAGCATTTT

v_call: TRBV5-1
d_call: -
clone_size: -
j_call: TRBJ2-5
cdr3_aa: CASSSLGTETQYF
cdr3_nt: TGCGCCAGCAGTAGCCTCGGGACAGAGACCCAGTACTTC

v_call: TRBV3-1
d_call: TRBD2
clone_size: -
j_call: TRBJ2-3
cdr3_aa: CASSPWRGGRSDTQYF
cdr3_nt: TGTGCCAGCAGTCCTTGGCGGGGGGGTCGGTCAGATACGCAGTATTTT

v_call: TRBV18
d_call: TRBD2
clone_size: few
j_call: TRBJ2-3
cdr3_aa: CASSPGTSEGTQYF
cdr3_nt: TGTGCCAGCTCACCCGGGACTAGTGAGGGTACGCAGTATTTT

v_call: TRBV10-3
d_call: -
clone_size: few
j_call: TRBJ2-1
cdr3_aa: CAISAVLGEQFF
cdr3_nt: TGTGCCATCAGTGCCGTCTTGGGTGAGCAGTTCTTC

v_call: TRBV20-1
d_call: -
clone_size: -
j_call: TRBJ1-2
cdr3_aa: CSASYREGYGYTF
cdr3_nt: TGCAGTGCTAGCTACCGGGAAGGCTATGGCTACACCTTC

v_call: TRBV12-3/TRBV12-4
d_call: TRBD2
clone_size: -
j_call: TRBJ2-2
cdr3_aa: CASSVLAGVGELFF
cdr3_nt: TGTGCCAGCAGTGTGCTAGCGGGTGTCGGGGAGCTGTTTTTT

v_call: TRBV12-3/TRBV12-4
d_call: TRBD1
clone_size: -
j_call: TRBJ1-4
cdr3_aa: CASRTGISEKLFF
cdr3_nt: TGTGCCAGCAGGACAGGGATATCGGAAAAACTGTTTTTT